These T cell receptor beta chains were read from a single sample in a study of T cells after yellow fever vaccination. TCRdb itself ran the 5' RACE reads through MiXCR, one entry per CDR3 protein. The sample contains 150,000 to 200,000 distinct CDR3 sequences, more than 9.5% of which appear only once. This specimen consisted of CD8+ T cells sorted from PBMCs, obtained 15 days after the yellow fever booster vaccination. These receptors originate from a man between 18 and 29 years old who received the YFV17D yellow fever vaccine. Each CDR3 is given with its conserved first and last residue. The D gene is left open where the match is weak. A row's size may be missing; if present it is once, few, many or a size class.

abundance	v_gene	d_gene	j_gene	CDR3nt	CDR3aa
NA	TRBV4-2	NA	TRBJ1-3	TGTGCCAGCAGCGCTGGGGGCGGGTCTGGAAACACCATATATTTT	CASSAGGGSGNTIYF
NA	TRBV6-1	NA	TRBJ1-1	TGTGCCAGCAGTGAAGGGACAGTTATGAACACTGAAGCTTTCTTT	CASSEGTVMNTEAFF
few	TRBV9	TRBD2	TRBJ2-3	TGTGCCAGCAGCTCCGGGACTAGCGGGGGGAGCACAGATACGCAGTATTTT	CASSSGTSGGSTDTQYF
many	TRBV10-3	NA	TRBJ2-5	TGTGCCATCAGTGGTGAGGGCTACGAAGAGACCCAGTACTTC	CAISGEGYEETQYF
many	TRBV7-9	NA	TRBJ1-2	TGTGCCAGCAGCTTAGGAGGAAATGGCTACACCTTC	CASSLGGNGYTF
few	TRBV7-6	NA	TRBJ1-1	TGTGCCAGCAGCTTAGCGATAGGGGCAGGCACTGAAGCTTTCTTT	CASSLAIGAGTEAFF
NA	TRBV4-2	NA	TRBJ1-1	TGTGCCAGCAGCCAAGACACCCCCTTCGGGGTGGACACTGAAGCTTTCTTT	CASSQDTPFGVDTEAFF
NA	TRBV28	NA	TRBJ1-2	NA	CASRSSGQERRNYGYTF
few	TRBV6-5	TRBD1	TRBJ2-5	TGTGCCAGCAGTGATACAGGGGGCCAAGAGACCCAGTACTTC	CASSDTGGQETQYF
NA	TRBV12-3/TRBV12-4	NA	TRBJ1-2	TGTGCCAGCAGTCAGATTTATGGCTACACCTTC	CASSQIYGYTF
many	TRBV6-4	TRBD2	TRBJ2-1	TGTGCCAGCAGTGACGCTAGCGGGGCATACAATGAGCAGTTCTTC	CASSDASGAYNEQFF
NA	TRBV7-9	NA	TRBJ2-5	TGTGCCAGCAGCTTAGCAGGGGGACTACCCCAAGAGACCCAGTACTTC	CASSLAGGLPQETQYF
many	TRBV9	TRBD1	TRBJ2-1	TGTGCCAGCAGCGTAGAGACAGGGTCTTACAATGAGCAGTTCTTC	CASSVETGSYNEQFF
NA	TRBV7-9	TRBD2	TRBJ2-5	TGTGCCAGCAGCTTAGTTCCGGGGCGCGGGGGGGCCCAAGAGACCCAGTACTTC	CASSLVPGRGGAQETQYF
few	TRBV7-2	TRBD2	TRBJ2-5	TGTGCCAGCAGCTTAGGACTAGCGGGGGGAGAAGAGACCCAGTACTTC	CASSLGLAGGEETQYF
NA	TRBV14	NA	TRBJ1-2	TGTGCCAGCAGCCAAGAAGTATTCGGAGGGGAATACGGCTACACCTTC	CASSQEVFGGEYGYTF
many	TRBV7-2	NA	TRBJ2-5	TGTGCCAGCAGAAAACGTGGGGGACTCCAAGAGACCCAGTACTTC	CASRKRGGLQETQYF
few	TRBV7-8	NA	TRBJ2-7	TGTGCCAGCAGCTTAGGTAGCCGGGTGGGTCAGTTCGAGCAGTACTTC	CASSLGSRVGQFEQYF
few	TRBV6-4	TRBD1	TRBJ2-2	TGTGCCAGCAGTGAGACAGGGGCCGGGGAGCTGTTTTTT	CASSETGAGELFF
few	TRBV6-5	TRBD2	TRBJ2-7	TGTGCCAGCAGTTCCACTAGCGGGGGGCCTCTGTGGCTCGAGCAGTACTTC	CASSSTSGGPLWLEQYF
NA	TRBV24-1	NA	TRBJ2-5	TGTGCCACTGGGACGGACCAAGAGACCCAGTACTTC	CATGTDQETQYF
many	TRBV5-1	NA	TRBJ1-4	TGCGCCAGCAGCTTTAAAGGGGTTAATGAAAAACTGTTTTTT	CASSFKGVNEKLFF
NA	TRBV6-2/TRBV6-3	TRBD2	TRBJ2-5	TGTGCCAGCAGTTATACGGGACTAGTTTGGGAGACCCAGTACTTC	CASSYTGLVWETQYF
NA	TRBV7-9	TRBD2	TRBJ2-7	TGTGCCAGCAGCTCCGGATCGGGGGGACCCTACGAGCAGTACTTC	CASSSGSGGPYEQYF
NA	TRBV27	TRBD1	TRBJ1-2	TGTGCCAGCAGACTAACAGGGGGTCATGGCTACACCTTC	CASRLTGGHGYTF
NA	TRBV7-9	NA	TRBJ1-2	TGTGCCAGCAGCCCGACGGGGGCGGACTATGGCTACACCTTC	CASSPTGADYGYTF
few	TRBV7-2	NA	TRBJ2-5	TGTGCCAGCAGCTTAGGGCTACCTATGGACCAGTACTTC	CASSLGLPMDQYF
NA	TRBV4-2	NA	TRBJ1-5	TGTGCCAGCAGCCAAGATGCGCAGGGCGGGGAGGGGAATCAGCCCCAGCATTTT	CASSQDAQGGEGNQPQHF
NA	TRBV5-4	TRBD1	TRBJ1-2	TGTGCCAGCAGCGCCCTGACAGGGACAGGGGGCAACTATGGCTACACCTTC	CASSALTGTGGNYGYTF
NA	TRBV10-3	NA	TRBJ2-5	TGTGCCATCAGTGAAGGGGCCCAGAGAAGGGAGACCCAGTACTTC	CAISEGAQRRETQYF
few	TRBV7-3	TRBD2	TRBJ2-3	TGTGCCAGCAGCTCCGGGACTAGCGGGGGATTTACAGATACGCAGTATTTT	CASSSGTSGGFTDTQYF
many	TRBV12-3/TRBV12-4	TRBD2	TRBJ2-3	TGTGCCAGCAGTTTGGGATCCGGGACTAGCGGACTCACAGATACGCAGTATTTT	CASSLGSGTSGLTDTQYF
once	TRBV6-5	NA	TRBJ1-3	TGTGCCAGCAGTTACTCGCAGCAGGGCTCTGGAAACTCCATATATTTT	CASSYSQQGSGNSIYF